One sample yielded the 23 T cell receptor beta chains listed below, sequenced in a study of T-cell reconstitution after alpha-beta-depleted transplantation in children. Preparation of the TCRbeta library used unique molecular identifiers. TCRdb recomputed calls from the PCR reads with MiXCR, one row per CDR3 protein. This sample yields 500,000 to 750,000 distinct CDR3 sequences, of which roughly 27% are seen a single time; 30% to 40% belongs to the top ten. Material: PBMCs, obtained before TCRalphabeta/CD19-depleted stem cell transplant. The source of these receptors is a boy younger than two with Wiskott-Aldrich syndrome, due to receive a stem cell transplant.

Regarding this clonotype: An end of the junction differs from the germline gene, which may be a read error. J is TRBJ2-3 and V is TRBV12-3 or TRBV12-4; 7 bases map to TRBD1. This CDR3 is built from 17 residues. The CDR3 DNA is TGTGTCAGCAGTTTTAGGAGTGGGCCAGGGGGACAAGATACGCAGTATTTT. This gives the protein CVSSFRSGPGGQDTQYF.

This rearrangement joins TRBV5-1 to TRBJ2-1; 13 nucleotides align to TRBD2. V lost 5 bases to trimming and J lost 7 bases; unmatched junction nucleotides: 15. The CDR3 loop spans 18 amino acids. The V gene's germline CDR1 is SGHRS and CDR2 YFSETQ. The CDR3 region has the DNA TGCGCCAGCAGTCCGGCGGGACTAGCGGGACCTCTACAAAATGAGCAGTTCTTC. This encodes CASSPAGLAGPLQNEQFF.

This chain uses TRBV5-1 with TRBJ2-7; 10 nucleotides line up with TRBD1. The CDR3 has 16 amino acids. From germline, CDR1 is SGHRS and CDR2 YFSETQ. Trimming took 0 bases from V and 6 from J; bases not matched to a gene: 9. The CDR3 protein is CASSLAPGQGSGEQYF. CDR3 nucleotides: TGCGCCAGCAGCTTGGCACCGGGACAGGGGTCGGGCGAGCAGTACTTC.

The rearrangement uses TRBV19 and TRBJ2-7; 12 positions match TRBD2. Germline loops: CDR1 LNHDA, CDR2 SQIVND (reference sequence). The J segment lost 6 bases and the V segment lost 5 bases, leaving 8 bases of the junction unmatched. The CDR3 has 15 amino acids. The CDR3 sequence: CASSPVTSGRSEQYF. DNA of the CDR3: TGTGCCAGTAGTCCCGTGACTAGCGGGAGATCCGAGCAGTACTTC.

CDR3 DNA sequence: TGTGCCAGCAGTGAAGCCGGCTATGGCTACACCTTC. This translates into CASSEAGYGYTF. This chain links TRBV6-1 with TRBJ1-2, with D hard to call. Germline CDR1 reads MNHNS; CDR2 reads SASEGT. CDR3 length: 12 amino acids. Trimming took off 0 bases at V and 4 bases at J, with 3 bases between the two ends.

J is TRBJ2-2 and V is TRBV5-1; D unclear. The V and J ends lost 0 bases and 7 bases respectively, with 10 bases between them. The CDR3 totals 14 residues. CDR1 is SGHRS, CDR2 YFSETQ, per germline. For the CDR3, the DNA is TGCGCCAGCAGCTTGGCCATTAAGGGCGGGGAGCTGTTTTTT. Translated: CASSLAIKGGELFF.

A remark on this clonotype: Sequence at one end of the junction differs from germline and may be a read error. V gene TRBV5-1 combines with J gene TRBJ2-5, with a weak D call TRBD2 (6 bases). In germline, CDR1 is SGHRS, CDR2 YFSETQ. CDR3 size: 12 residues. For the CDR3, the DNA is TGCGCCAGCAGCTTGGAAGGGGACTCCCACTACTTC. This codes for CASSLEGDSHYF.

This clonotype was seen a handful of times. This chain uses TRBV7-9 with TRBJ1-5, with D tentatively TRBD1 (5 bases). V lost 5 bases and J lost 4, with 18 bases in between. The CDR3 loop spans 16 amino acids. Germline V gene data show CDR1 as SEHNR and CDR2 as FQNEAQ (reference sequence). The CDR3 region is CASSDRAGEGNQPQHF. The CDR3 bases are TGTGCCAGCAGCGACCGGGCGGGGGAAGGAAATCAGCCCCAGCATTTT.

The gene calls are TRBV12-3 or TRBV12-4 and TRBJ1-6, with D maybe TRBD1 (5 bases). Trimming removed 6 bases at V and 12 bases at J, with 21 bases between. CDR3 length equals 15 residues. The CDR3 reads CASSPAGQVPQPLHF. Here the CDR3 DNA reads TGTGCCAGCAGCCCCGCCGGACAAGTTCCCCAACCCCTCCACTTT.

The chain combines TRBV7-8 with TRBJ1-2, with D perhaps matching TRBD1 (5 bases). V dropped 5 bases and J dropped 2 bases, with 15 bases sitting between them. The CDR3 length is 15 residues. Germline CDR1 is SGHVS and CDR2 is FQNEAQ. CDR3 sequence reads: CASSLHDRPNYGYTF. The CDR3 DNA follows: TGTGCCAGCAGCCTTCATGACAGACCCAACTATGGCTACACCTTC.

The chain carries TRBV12-3 or TRBV12-4 and TRBJ2-2, with 8 bases identical to TRBD2. The V gene end was trimmed by 6 bases and the J gene end by 0 bases; junction bases not matched to a gene: 3. This CDR3 comprises 15 residues. The CDR3 region has the DNA TGTGCCAGCAGAAAGGGACTAGCGAACACCGGGGAGCTGTTTTTT. Amino acid sequence: CASRKGLANTGELFF.

This chain joins TRBV6-2 or TRBV6-3 and TRBJ2-2; no reliable D call. V was trimmed by 2 bases and J by 6 bases, leaving 7 bases between them. Germline V CDR1 and CDR2: MNHEY, SVGEGT. The CDR3 has 13 residues. CDR3 in amino acids: CASSYVAAGELFF. The DNA for the CDR3 is TGTGCCAGCAGTTACGTTGCGGCCGGGGAGCTGTTTTTT.

A few counts support this clonotype. The V gene is TRBV5-1, the J gene TRBJ2-7; D is perhaps TRBD2 (5 bases). This CDR3 is 15 amino acids long. Trimming took off 4 bases at V and 0 bases at J, with 14 bases between the two ends. Looked up from germline, CDR1 is SGHRS and CDR2 is YFSETQ. CDR3 coding DNA: TGCGCCAGCAGCCCTACTAGTCTGAGCTCCTACGAGCAGTACTTC. Translation gives CASSPTSLSSYEQYF.

Here the CDR3 DNA reads TGCGCCAGCAGCAGGGGGTTAGGATCCCGAAGCGATGGGCAGTTCTTC. It specifies CASSRGLGSRSDGQFF. The chain is built from TRBV5-1 and TRBJ2-1, with D maybe TRBD1 (6 bases). Germline CDR1 is SGHRS and CDR2 is YFSETQ. This CDR3 is built from 16 residues. Trimming stripped 4 bases from V and 12 bases from J, with 26 bases between.

The chain combines TRBV12-3 or TRBV12-4 with TRBJ1-5; 7 positions match TRBD1. V lost 4 bases and J lost 7; bases outside the gene matches: 10. The CDR3 has 15 amino acids. The CDR3 reads CASSWTGTKGQPQHF. The CDR3 DNA follows: TGTGCCAGCAGTTGGACAGGTACGAAAGGGCAGCCCCAGCATTTT.

In this sample, this clonotype turned up many times. This sequence joins TRBV5-1 and TRBJ2-5; D is unclear. Germline V CDR1 and CDR2: SGHRS, YFSETQ. The CDR3 covers 11 residues. Trimming cost V 1 base and J 5 bases, with 3 bases left between them. The CDR3 loop reads CASSLSETQYF. The CDR3 region has the DNA TGCGCCAGCAGCTTGTCGGAGACCCAGTACTTC.

This clonotype appeared a few times. V is TRBV6-1 and J is TRBJ2-2; 12 positions agree with TRBD2. Germline V lookup: CDR1 MNHNS, CDR2 SASEGT. Trimming at V came to 7 bases and at J to 7 bases, leaving 7 bases not matched to a gene. This CDR3 has 15 residues. CDR3 sequence: CASNGASGRDGELFF. CDR3 bases: TGTGCCAGCAACGGGGCTAGCGGGAGGGACGGGGAGCTGTTTTTT.

This clonotype was seen ten or more times. This chain connects TRBV28 to TRBJ2-5; tentatively, D is TRBD1 (6 bases). The germline V and J ends were trimmed by 4 bases and 2 bases, with 14 bases remaining between them. The CDR3 consists of 15 residues. In germline, CDR1 is MDHEN, CDR2 SYDVKM. CDR3 bases: TGTGCCAGCAGTTCTTTAAAGACAGGACAAGAGACCCAGTACTTC. This sequence encodes CASSSLKTGQETQYF.

This clonotype was seen a handful of times. The gene calls are TRBV20-1 and TRBJ2-2; unclear D gene. Germline CDR1 DFQATT, CDR2 SNEGSKA (reference sequence). The ends were cut back, 4 bases at V and 0 bases at J, with 15 bases in the middle. The CDR3 contains 16 residues. CDR3 coding DNA: TGCAGTGCTAACGACCCTGGCCGCGCGAACACCGGGGAGCTGTTTTTT. It specifies CSANDPGRANTGELFF.

The chain uses TRBV2 and TRBJ1-6; D unresolved. V lost 7 bases and J 9 bases, leaving 16 bases between the germline ends. Germline values: CDR1 SNHLY, CDR2 FYNNEI. The length of the CDR3 is 14 residues. The CDR3 DNA reads TGTGCCAGCAAGTACCGGCAGTTGGCTTCACCCCTCCACTTT. Protein product: CASKYRQLASPLHF.

The genes are TRBV11-2 and TRBJ1-1; D unclear. In germline, CDR1 is SGHAT, CDR2 FQNNGV. The V and J ends lost 1 base and 1 base respectively, with 13 bases between them. This CDR3 comprises 16 residues. Written as DNA, the CDR3 is TGTGCCAGCAGCTTAGGGGCGGGCAAGTGGAACACTGAAGCTTTCTTT. Amino acids: CASSLGAGKWNTEAFF. Filled out from reference TRBV11-2 and TRBJ1-1, the complete variable domain reads EAGVAQSPRYKIIEKRQSVAFWCNPISGHATLYWYQQILGQGPKLLIQFQNNGVVDDSQLPKDRFSAERLKGVDSTLKIQPAKLEDSAVYLCASSLGAGKWNTEAFFGQGTRLTVV.

The chain joins TRBV27 to TRBJ1-5; D call uncertain. Germline V lookup: CDR1 MNHEY, CDR2 SMNVEV (reference sequence). CDR3 length: 15 residues. V was pared by 5 bases and J by 3 bases, with 14 bases between. The CDR3 sequence is CASSPVWATNQPQHF. The DNA for the CDR3 is TGTGCCAGCAGTCCCGTTTGGGCCACCAATCAGCCCCAGCATTTT.

This clonotype turned up a few times. The chain joins TRBV12-3 or TRBV12-4 to TRBJ2-1; D possibly corresponds to TRBD2 (6 bases). V lost 3 bases, J lost 0 bases, and 12 bases lay in between. This CDR3 has 16 residues. The CDR3: CASSLRTMSSYNEQFF. CDR3 DNA sequence: TGTGCCAGCAGTTTGAGGACTATGAGCTCCTACAATGAGCAGTTCTTC.